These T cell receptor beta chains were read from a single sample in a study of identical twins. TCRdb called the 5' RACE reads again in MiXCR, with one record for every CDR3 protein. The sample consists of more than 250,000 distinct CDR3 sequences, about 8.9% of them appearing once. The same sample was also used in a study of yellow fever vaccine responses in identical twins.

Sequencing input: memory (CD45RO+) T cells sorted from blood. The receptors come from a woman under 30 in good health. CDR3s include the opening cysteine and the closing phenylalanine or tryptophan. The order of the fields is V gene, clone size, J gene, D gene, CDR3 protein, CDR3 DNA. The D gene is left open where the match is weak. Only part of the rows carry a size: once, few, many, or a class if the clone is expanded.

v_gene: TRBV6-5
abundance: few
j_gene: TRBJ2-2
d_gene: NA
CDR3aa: CASSYSPPYTGELFF
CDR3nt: TGTGCCAGCAGTTACTCCCCCCCCTATACCGGGGAGCTGTTTTTT

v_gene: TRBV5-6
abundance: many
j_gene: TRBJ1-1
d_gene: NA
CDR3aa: CASSLTGVHTEAFF
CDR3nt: TGTGCCAGCAGCTTGACTGGGGTTCACACTGAAGCTTTCTTT

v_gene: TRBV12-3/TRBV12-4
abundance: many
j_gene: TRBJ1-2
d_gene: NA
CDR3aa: CASSPRSGTNYGYTF
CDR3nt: TGTGCCAGCAGCCCCAGATCCGGAACTAACTATGGCTACACCTTC

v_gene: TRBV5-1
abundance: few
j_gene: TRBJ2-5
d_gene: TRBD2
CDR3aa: CASSLTPGLAGGYLQQETQYF
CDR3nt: TGCGCCAGCAGCCTGACCCCCGGGCTAGCGGGGGGGTACCTCCAACAAGAGACCCAGTACTTC

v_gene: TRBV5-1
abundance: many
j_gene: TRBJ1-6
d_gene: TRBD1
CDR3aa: CASRPGQENSPLHF
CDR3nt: TGCGCCAGCAGGCCCGGACAGGAGAATTCACCCCTCCACTTT

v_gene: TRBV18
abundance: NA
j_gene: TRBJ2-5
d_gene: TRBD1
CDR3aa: CASSPKSGTEETQYF
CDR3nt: TGTGCCAGCTCACCAAAGTCGGGGACAGAAGAGACCCAGTACTTC

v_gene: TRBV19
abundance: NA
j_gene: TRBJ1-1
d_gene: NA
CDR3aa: CASSIGGSGLGTEAFF
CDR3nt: TGTGCCAGTAGTATAGGGGGCTCTGGGCTGGGCACTGAAGCTTTCTTT

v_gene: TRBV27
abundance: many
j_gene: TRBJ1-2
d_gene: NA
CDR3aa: CASSGGAGGYTF
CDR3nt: TGTGCCAGCAGTGGGGGGGCCGGCGGCTACACCTTC

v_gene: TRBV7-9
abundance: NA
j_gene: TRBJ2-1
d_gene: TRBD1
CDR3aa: CASSRNTGGGSYNEQFF
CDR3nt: TGTGCCAGCAGCCGAAATACAGGGGGCGGGTCCTACAATGAGCAGTTCTTC

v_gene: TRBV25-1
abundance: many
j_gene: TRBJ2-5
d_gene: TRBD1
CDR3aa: CASSDLRQGPKETQYF
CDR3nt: TGTGCCAGCAGTGACCTACGACAGGGCCCGAAAGAGACCCAGTACTTC

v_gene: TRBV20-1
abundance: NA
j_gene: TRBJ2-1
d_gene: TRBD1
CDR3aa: CSVETPGQGYNEQFF
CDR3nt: TGCAGTGTCGAAACTCCGGGACAGGGCTACAATGAGCAGTTCTTC